The present entry profiles one T cell receptor (beta chain) with its context. Its antigen is not identified. TCRdb fed the reads into MiXCR, producing one record per CDR3 protein. This sample yields almost 300,000 distinct CDR3 sequences, of which 9.6% are seen a single time; around 2.5% belongs to the top ten. V lost 7 bases and J 1 base, leaving 8 bases between the germline ends. Germline V CDR1 and CDR2: SGHRS, YFSETQ. The CDR3 is 12 amino acids. These data belong to a study of T cell repertoires in cytomegalovirus infection. Overall study findings and caveats: HLA-C-restricted CMV clonotypes gave the most frequent clonotype in two of eight donors.

The receptor comes from a human donor in good health (CMV status not recorded). Some clones in this sample may be carry-over from other donors' samples. Source material: PBMCs. This chain joins TRBV5-1 and TRBJ1-1; D is uncertain. CDR3 protein: CASRVSNTEAFF. The CDR3 region has the DNA TGCGCCAGCCGGGTCTCGAACACTGAAGCTTTCTTT.